These 18 T cell receptor beta chains originate from one sample sequenced in a study of blood T cell repertoires in COVID-19. TCRdb keeps only in-frame clones here, not all; method: immunoSEQ multiplex PCR. Of roughly 280,000 clones listed, just under 90% are singletons. The sequenced material came from PBMCs or T cells enriched from blood (not recorded which). The receptors derive from an older woman who had recovered from COVID-19.

This clone has a single count. This rearrangement joins TRBV2 to TRBJ2-5, with D unresolved. This CDR3 comprises 13 residues. V shed 5 bases and J shed 2 bases, with 9 bases lying between them. Germline loops: CDR1 SNHLY, CDR2 FYNNEI. For the CDR3, the DNA is TGTGCCAGCAGTACCACGACTCAAGAGACCCAGTACTTC. Its protein product is CASSTTTQETQYF.

This clone was recorded a few times. The chain has TRBV27 and TRBJ1-6, with D perhaps matching TRBD1 (5 bases). Germline-derived CDR1 and CDR2 are MNHEY and SMNVEV (reference sequence). The CDR3 loop spans 14 amino acids. The V end was cut by 6 bases, the J end by 8 bases, with 14 bases between. The CDR3 bases are TGTGCCAGCAGCTCACAGGACCGGGATTCACCCCTCCACTTT. Translated, it gives CASSSQDRDSPLHF.

The chain carries TRBV9 and TRBJ2-1; possible D gene TRBD2, 6 bases. This CDR3 has 16 amino acids. Germline loops: CDR1 SGDLS, CDR2 YYNGEE. V shed 3 bases and J shed 11 bases, with 24 bases lying between them. CDR3 sequence: CASSARHDSMDYKQFF. The DNA of the CDR3 is TGTGCCAGCAGCGCCCGACACGATTCCATGGACTATAAGCAGTTCTTC.

J is TRBJ1-1 and V is TRBV7-8; D possibly corresponds to TRBD1 (5 bases). This CDR3 has 15 amino acids. Trimming took 1 base from V and 6 from J, leaving 15 bases between them. Germline V lookup: CDR1 SGHVS, CDR2 FQNEAQ. The CDR3 protein is CASSLVVGATPEAFF. CDR3 DNA sequence: TGTGCCAGCAGCTTAGTGGTTGGGGCAACTCCTGAAGCTTTCTTT.

CDR3 amino acids: CASSLSPGEETQYF. CDR3 coding DNA: TGCGCCAGCAGCTTATCCCCAGGGGAAGAGACCCAGTACTTC. This rearrangement joins TRBV5-1 to TRBJ2-5; tentative D call: TRBD1 (6 bases). The CDR3 has 14 residues. Germline V gene data show CDR1 as SGHRS and CDR2 as YFSETQ. V was clipped by 2 bases and J by 3 bases, with 11 bases between them.

The chain has TRBV19 and TRBJ2-7; TRBD2 is a possible D gene (6 bases). Germline V gene sequence: CDR1 LNHDA, CDR2 SQIVND (reference sequence). V was clipped by 3 bases and J by 4 bases, with 10 bases between them. The CDR3 consists of 13 residues. CDR3 sequence reads: CASSIGGEYEQYF. The CDR3, as DNA: TGTGCCAGTAGTATCGGCGGGGAGTACGAGCAGTACTTC.

The chain uses TRBV28 and TRBJ2-1; tentatively, D is TRBD1 (6 bases). The germline V gene encodes CDR1 MDHEN and CDR2 SYDVKM. The CDR3 has 15 amino acids. V lost 5 bases to trimming and J lost 0 bases, with 11 bases between them. The DNA of the CDR3 is TGTGCCAGCAGTCCACAGGGCAGCTCCTACAATGAGCAGTTCTTC. Its translation is CASSPQGSSYNEQFF.

The chain uses TRBV4-1 and TRBJ2-1, with 9 bases fitting TRBD2. The germline V gene encodes CDR1 MGHRA and CDR2 YSYEKL. After removal of 5 bases from V and 8 bases from J, the junction contained 13 bases not matched to a gene. This CDR3 contains 16 residues. CDR3 sequence (DNA): TGCGCCAGCAGCGCGATTGTAGGACTAGCGAATGATGAGCAGTTCTTC. Protein: CASSAIVGLANDEQFF.

The gene calls are TRBV19 and TRBJ2-7, with D perhaps TRBD1 (6 bases). Germline CDR1 is LNHDA and CDR2 is SQIVND (reference sequence). CDR3 length: 16 amino acids. Trimming left V 5 bases short and J 4 bases short, with 21 bases between. The CDR3 DNA sequence: TGTGCCAGTAGTCCGGGACACCAAGTTTATTCTTACGAGCAGTACTTC. Its protein is CASSPGHQVYSYEQYF.

The V call is TRBV5-4, the J call TRBJ2-7; TRBD2 is a possible D gene (7 bases). The CDR3 extends over 14 amino acids. V lost 0 bases and J lost 7, with 14 bases in between. The germline V gene has CDR1 SGHNT and CDR2 YYREEE (reference sequence). The DNA for the CDR3 is TGTGCCAGCAGCTTGGAGGGGGGGTTTCGGGAGCAGTACTTC. Translating gives CASSLEGGFREQYF.

Concerning this clone itself: This sample includes further DNA sequences coding for the same CDR3. This chain uses TRBV7-3 with TRBJ2-3; 11 nucleotides agree with TRBD2. From germline, CDR1 is SGHTA and CDR2 FQGTGA. This CDR3 is 15 amino acids long. V shed 2 bases and J 3 bases; nucleotides not matched to a gene: 1. This CDR3 is CASSLLAGGTDTQYF. The CDR3 region has the DNA TGTGCCAGCAGCTTACTAGCGGGGGGTACAGATACGCAGTATTTT.

This chain uses TRBV3-1 (or the pseudogene TRBV3-2) with TRBJ1-6; D not certain. Germline V lookup: CDR1 LGHDT, CDR2 YNNKEL (reference sequence). The CDR3 is made up of 13 amino acids. Trimming shortened V by 3 bases and J by 9 bases, and 9 bases separated the two germline ends. CDR3 region: CASSHPGISPLHF. DNA for the CDR3: TGTGCCAGCAGCCACCCAGGAATTTCACCCCTCCACTTT.

The chain combines TRBV12-5 with TRBJ1-3; D is perhaps TRBD1 (6 bases). Looked up from germline, CDR1 is LGHNT and CDR2 is FRNRAP. The length of the CDR3 is 18 residues. Trimming removed 1 base from V and 0 bases from J, with 16 bases in between. The CDR3 spells CASGLDRTEASSGNTIYF. The CDR3 DNA sequence: TGTGCTAGTGGTTTGGACCGGACAGAGGCTTCCTCTGGAAACACCATATATTTT.

The V gene is TRBV3-1 (or the pseudogene TRBV3-2), the J gene TRBJ2-7; TRBD2 aligns across 7 bases. CDR1 and CDR2 from the germline V gene are LGHDT and YNNKEL (reference sequence). This CDR3 is built from 16 residues. V lost 0 bases to trimming and J lost 1 base; unmatched junction nucleotides: 6. The CDR3 loop reads CASSQDRGGLSYEQYF. CDR3 DNA sequence: TGTGCCAGCAGCCAAGATCGGGGAGGGTTATCCTACGAGCAGTACTTC.

This chain connects TRBV30 to TRBJ1-1, with 9 bases matching TRBD1. J was trimmed by 6 bases and V by 5 bases; bases with no gene match: 7. This CDR3 region has 13 residues. Germline lookup yields CDR1 GTSNPN and CDR2 SVGIG (reference sequence). The CDR3 region is CAWGTGLLAEAFF. CDR3 coding DNA: TGTGCCTGGGGGACAGGGCTTTTGGCTGAAGCTTTCTTT.

CDR3 nucleotide sequence: TGTGCCAGCAGCGAGCGGACTAGCGGGGCCCTCGCAGATACGCAGTATTTT. It is translated as CASSERTSGALADTQYF. The chain has TRBV9 and TRBJ2-3; 12 bases agree with TRBD2. The CDR3 covers 17 residues. With V trimmed by 3 bases and J by 4 bases, 9 bases remained unmatched. Germline V gives CDR1 SGDLS, CDR2 YYNGEE.

The V and J genes are TRBV3-1 (or the pseudogene TRBV3-2) and TRBJ2-1; the match to TRBD2 covers 9 bases. CDR3 size: 18 residues. Per the germline V gene, CDR1 is LGHDT and CDR2 is YNNKEL (reference sequence). Losses at the gene ends were 1 base for V and 0 bases for J; bases not matched to a gene: 7. This CDR3 reads CASSQVPGSGGSYNEQFF. The CDR3 bases are TGTGCCAGCAGCCAAGTACCGGGTAGCGGGGGCTCCTACAATGAGCAGTTCTTC.

The J gene is TRBJ1-2, the V gene TRBV2; 8 nucleotides agree with TRBD1. Germline lookup yields CDR1 SNHLY and CDR2 FYNNEI. This CDR3 comprises 14 residues. J gave up 6 bases and V 9 bases, and 12 bases lay outside the gene matches. The CDR3 is CARSKGTGGDGYTF. The CDR3 coding sequence is TGTGCCAGATCGAAGGGGACAGGAGGCGATGGCTACACCTTC.